This TCR beta chain was identified during a study of early T cells in non-severe SARS-CoV-2 infection. This clonotype was seen many times. CDR3 length: 14 amino acids. The V segment lost 5 bases and the J segment 3 bases; nucleotides outside the gene matches: 7. The V gene's germline CDR1 is SQVTM and CDR2 ANQGSEA. Attached unique molecular identifiers marked individual cDNA molecules. In TCRdb, the 5' RACE reads were re-called with MiXCR into one record per CDR3 protein. This table holds about 48,000 distinct CDR3 sequences, less than 15% found once. This chain connects TRBV29-1 to TRBJ2-7; 10 bases fit TRBD1. Sequencing input: whole blood. The clonotype was recovered from an adult who was a healthcare worker with PCR-confirmed SARS-CoV-2 infection or an uninfected control (not recorded which). In DNA, the CDR3 is TGCAGCGTTACCGGGACAGGGGCCAACTACGAGCAGTACTTC. It encodes CSVTGTGANYEQYF.